The next 2 T cell receptor beta chains were all read from a single sample in a study of T cells after yellow fever vaccination. TCRdb re-called the 5' RACE reads with MiXCR, one entry per CDR3 protein. The repertoire includes 450,000 to 650,000 distinct CDR3 sequences, just over 20% of them detected once, and approximately 15% sits in the top ten. The sequencing here drew on PBMCs, taken approximately 22 days after the first yellow fever vaccination. The receptors were gathered from a man aged 18-30 years who received the YFV17D yellow fever vaccine.

Here the CDR3 reads CASSQMSFTYKNIQYF. CDR3 DNA sequence: TGCGCCAGCAGCCAAATGTCCTTTACGTATAAAAACATTCAGTACTTC. This chain joins TRBV4-1 and TRBJ2-4; D gene unclear. Germline assignment: CDR1 MGHRA and CDR2 YSYEKL. Between the trimmed V and J ends, which lost 2 bases and 4 bases, there was a span of 15 bases. This CDR3 has 16 amino acids.

This clonotype has a handful of counts. This rearrangement joins TRBV29-1 to TRBJ2-5; TRBD2 agrees at 8 bases. Trimming cost V 5 bases and J 2 bases; bases outside gene matches: 7. Germline V CDR1 and CDR2: SQVTM, ANQGSEA. CDR3 size: 14 residues. This CDR3 is CSVSRASGQETQYF. CDR3 in DNA: TGCAGCGTTAGCAGGGCTAGCGGGCAAGAGACCCAGTACTTC.